This TCR beta chain was identified in a study of blood T cells in healthy people across ages. Concerning this clonotype itself: The target antigen is unknown.

V lost 3 bases, J lost 5 bases, and 13 bases lay in between. Germline V gene data show CDR1 as SGHDN and CDR2 as FVKESK. This CDR3 comprises 14 residues. Study-level findings and limits: As age increased, TCR beta diversity per million T cells fell in a roughly linear fashion.

A sample-barcoded 5' primer and a J-beta primer mix were used in a second PCR of about 6 to 12 cycles. From the 5' RACE reads, TCRdb called clonotypes with MiXCR, one entry per CDR3 protein. Of around 1.5 million distinct CDR3 sequences listed, around 59% were seen once; the top ten hold 6.7%. The chain has TRBV14 and TRBJ2-5; D unclear. This sequence was found in a young man in good health. Specimen: blood. The CDR3 coding sequence is TGTGCCAGCAGCCAGGCCCAATCTTGGGAGACCCAGTACTTC. This sequence encodes CASSQAQSWETQYF.